This TCR beta chain was sequenced for a study of T cell repertoires in cytomegalovirus infection. General study points: Based on cumulative public TCR beta family frequency, carriers of CMV plus the relevant HLA were identified. CMV-specific TCR beta clonotypes restricted by HLA-C dominated the ex vivo response.

This clonotype was detected only a few times. Its target is unknown. A single record per CDR3 protein comes from TCRdb applying MiXCR to the reads. The sample contains about 250,000 distinct CDR3 sequences, about 12% of which appear only once. With 4 bases removed from V and 0 bases from J, the gap between germline ends came to 16 bases. CDR3 length equals 16 residues. Germline values: CDR1 SGHVS, CDR2 FQNEAQ. The specimen sequenced was PBMCs. This clonotype was sampled from a human donor in good health (CMV status not recorded). Some clones in this sample may be carry-over from other donors' samples. The chain combines TRBV7-8 with TRBJ2-7, with D perhaps being TRBD1 or TRBD2 (6 bases each). The CDR3 loop is CASSSDGGLFSYEQYF. The CDR3 region has the DNA TGTGCCAGCAGCTCTGACGGGGGCCTATTCTCCTACGAGCAGTACTTC.